This T cell receptor beta chain was identified during a study of T cells in Graves' hyperthyroidism and ophthalmopathy. The sample holds a few counts of this clonotype. TCR beta CDR3 regions were amplified from RNA transcripts. The HTBI primer set served for first-round RT-PCR of the TCR CDR3. MiXCR, applied by TCRdb to the multiplex PCR reads, yields one record per CDR3 protein. The sample records roughly 400,000 distinct CDR3 sequences, more than 20% being singletons. V shed 4 bases and J 0 bases; nucleotides not matched to a gene: 16. Germline V gene lookup returns CDR1 SGHRS and CDR2 YFSETQ. The CDR3 totals 19 residues.

The sequence was obtained from a man aged 45-60 years with Graves' hyperthyroidism. The chain links TRBV5-1 to TRBJ1-3; 7 bases fit TRBD1. Sequenced input: blood. The CDR3 DNA sequence: TGCGCCAGCAGCGGGGTTGGTGGAGGGGGCCCGTCCTCTGGAAACACCATATATTTT. It specifies CASSGVGGGGPSSGNTIYF.